This T cell receptor (beta chain) was identified in a study of CD8 T cells in ankylosing spondylitis (dated by TCRdb to 2016 to 2017). At the level of the whole study: The study profiled T cell receptor beta repertoires in healthy donors and ankylosing spondylitis patients to find disease-linked TCR variants. Peripheral blood was sampled, and synovial fluid was also collected from ankylosing spondylitis patients. The full study cohort was made up of roughly 25 ankylosing spondylitis patients and roughly 98 healthy donors. Broad study findings and their caveats: Some of the motif variants had been reported before in the synovial fluid and blood of reactive arthritis patients, a finding that suggests common disease-initiation mechanisms. According to the report, matched synovial fluid samples from ankylosing spondylitis patients were significantly enriched for the disease-linked clones. A TCR beta motif made up of several highly homologous amino acid variants appeared to be characteristic of blood from ankylosing spondylitis patients. In peripheral blood, the disease-linked clones were found at relatively low frequencies and had a CD8+ phenotype.

This clonotype was counted ten times or more. This receptor's antigen is unknown. No quality values exist for individual bases; no much larger clone is one base distant. As encoded in the germline V gene, CDR1 is SGDLS while CDR2 is YYNGEE. The CDR3 runs 13 residues from the cysteine to the phenylalanine. The DNA shown is the 39-base CDR3, in frame from base 1. V and J are truncated by 4 bases and 7 bases respectively, leaving an intervening sequence of 12 bases. Reads for this sample came from an Illumina HiSeq 2500. TCR beta libraries were prepared by quantitative 5'-RACE with molecular barcodes. In the authors' own workflow: To identify disease-linked TCR variants, a new computational method was used, one built on a probabilistic model of VDJ rearrangement. TCRdb reprocessed the public reads (quality trimming at Q25 with fastp, clone calling with MiXCR) and kept in-frame beta chains. One record per CDR3 amino acid sequence lists the most common genes and DNA. The V and J calls come from TCRdb's annotation, not from the publication. The sample table contains 40,000 to 50,000 distinct CDR3 sequences; only one count was recorded for about 4.2% of them. The ten largest clones take up over 3% of the sample.

The sequence derives from a female donor with ankylosing spondylitis or in good health (not recorded which). Sequenced sample: blood, either unsorted or a sorted T cell fraction (not recorded which). The V gene is TRBV9 and the J gene is TRBJ2-1, with no confidently assigned D gene. CDR3 region: CASSSPGYNEQFF. In nucleotide form, the sequence is TGTGCCAGCAGCTCCCCCGGGTATAATGAGCAGTTCTTC. Joined to the reference TRBV9 and TRBJ2-1 proteins, this CDR3 gives the full variable domain: DSGVTQTPKHLITATGQRVTLRCSPRSGDLSVYWYQQSLDQGLQFLIQYYNGEERAKGNILERFSAQQFPDLHSELNLSSLELGDSALYFCASSSPGYNEQFFGPGTRLTVL.